The 14 T cell receptor beta chains below come from one sample, sequenced in a study of T-cell reconstitution after alpha-beta-depleted transplantation in children. Preparation of the TCRbeta library involved a method that used unique molecular identifiers. TCRdb re-derived calls from the PCR reads in MiXCR, one entry per CDR3 protein. The table includes some 190,000 distinct CDR3 sequences, 11% detected once. The sequenced sample was PBMCs, obtained before TCRalphabeta/CD19-depleted stem cell transplant. Every receptor here comes from a boy between 2 and 10 years old with acute myeloid leukemia, due to receive a stem cell transplant.

This clonotype was observed at least ten times. The chain combines TRBV4-2 with TRBJ1-1; D not resolved. The CDR3 sequence is 15 residues long. Trimming stripped 1 base from V and 11 bases from J, with 20 bases between. Germline assignment: CDR1 LGHNA and CDR2 YNFKEQ. This CDR3 is CASSQAGRSLRHAFF. The CDR3 DNA is TGTGCCAGCAGCCAAGCCGGGAGATCGCTTCGGCATGCTTTCTTT.

This clonotype was counted many times. A read error may produce the germline difference seen at one junction end. The chain carries TRBV5-1 and TRBJ2-5, with D maybe TRBD1 (8 bases). CDR1 is SGHRS, CDR2 YFSETQ, per germline. The CDR3 length is 13 residues. CDR3: CASSSQGGETQYF. The CDR3 coding sequence is TGTGCCAGCAGCTCACAGGGGGGGGAGACCCAGTACTTC.

The sample holds many counts of this clonotype. This chain links TRBV5-1 with TRBJ2-7, with D unresolved. V gave up 0 bases and J gave up 2 bases, with 6 bases separating them. Looked up from germline, CDR1 is SGHRS and CDR2 is YFSETQ. The CDR3 consists of 13 residues. CDR3 in DNA: TGCGCCAGCAGCTTGGGGTCCCCCTACGAGCAGTACTTC. Protein product: CASSLGSPYEQYF.

There are many counts of this clonotype. The chain has TRBV20-1 and TRBJ1-1, with a tentative D call TRBD1 (5 bases). The CDR3 runs to 15 residues. V lost 6 bases and J lost 0, with 17 bases in between. The germline CDR1 and CDR2 sequences are DFQATT and SNEGSKA (reference sequence). The CDR3 region is CSAVVFREMNTEAFF. CDR3 bases: TGCAGTGCCGTTGTTTTCAGGGAGATGAACACTGAAGCTTTCTTT.

This clonotype was seen at least ten times. V gene TRBV7-3 combines with J gene TRBJ2-3; 11 bases match TRBD2. The J segment lost 5 bases and the V segment lost 8 bases, leaving 9 bases of the junction unmatched. This CDR3 comprises 15 residues. CDR1 and CDR2 from the germline V gene are SGHTA and FQGTGA. CDR3 sequence reads: CASELSGGAGDTQYF. The CDR3 nucleotides read TGTGCCAGCGAGCTTAGCGGGGGGGCGGGAGATACGCAGTATTTT.

With respect to this clonotype: Possible read error: a much larger clone is one base away. CDR3 sequence (DNA): TGTGCCAGCAGCTCGACGGTCTGTGAAGCTTTCTTT. It translates to CASSSTVCEAFF. This rearrangement joins TRBV7-9 to TRBJ1-1; D is unclear. The CDR3 runs 12 residues. CDR1 and CDR2 (germline): SEHNR, FQNEAQ (reference sequence). V was pared by 4 bases and J by 7 bases, with 10 bases between.

At least ten counts were recorded for this clonotype. The chain employs TRBV5-5 and TRBJ2-3; the match to TRBD2 covers 14 bases. V dropped 3 bases and J dropped 5; count of bases not matched to a gene: 11. The germline CDR1 and CDR2 sequences are SGHKS and YYEKEE (reference sequence). The length of the CDR3 is 18 residues. The CDR3 DNA reads as TGTGCCAGCAGCTACTATACGACTAGCGGGGGGGCCCAAGATACGCAGTATTTT. Translation: CASSYYTTSGGAQDTQYF.

This clonotype was observed many times. The chain combines TRBV5-1 with TRBJ2-7; the match to TRBD1 covers 7 bases. Germline V gives CDR1 SGHRS, CDR2 YFSETQ. The CDR3 loop spans 17 amino acids. V lost 4 bases and J lost 0; bases outside the gene matches: 13. CDR3 loop: CASSLSPDRYSSYEQYF. CDR3 DNA sequence: TGCGCCAGCAGCCTCTCTCCGGACAGGTATTCCTCCTACGAGCAGTACTTC.

This clonotype was seen repeatedly, ten times or more. V usage is TRBV7-3 and J usage is TRBJ2-1; 7 nucleotides match TRBD1. V trimming: 4 bases; J trimming: 8 bases; junction bases outside the gene matches: 17. The CDR3 covers 17 residues. Germline V gives CDR1 SGHTA, CDR2 FQGTGA. The CDR3 reads CASSSTRGRIPPHEQFF. The CDR3 nucleotides are TGTGCCAGCAGCTCAACCAGGGGGAGAATCCCACCCCATGAGCAGTTCTTC.

The rearrangement uses TRBV7-2 and TRBJ2-7; D is uncertain. Germline CDR1 reads SGHTA; CDR2 reads FQGNSA. The CDR3 has 14 residues. V was shortened by 3 bases and J by 3 bases, with 12 bases between the two germline ends. The CDR3 protein is CASSFATRVYEQYF. The CDR3 region has the DNA TGTGCCAGCAGCTTTGCGACAAGGGTCTACGAGCAGTACTTC.

This clonotype was detected ten times or more. The V call is TRBV5-1, the J call TRBJ1-2; 11 bases are shared with TRBD1. V was pared by 4 bases and J by 4 bases, with 12 bases of the junction left unmatched. CDR1 SGHRS and CDR2 YFSETQ come from the germline V gene. There are 17 residues in the CDR3. In DNA form, the CDR3 reads TGCGCCAGCAGCCAGAACGGAGGACAGGGGGCGATCTATGGCTACACCTTC. Its protein product is CASSQNGGQGAIYGYTF.

At least ten counts were recorded for this clonotype. The V gene is TRBV5-1, the J gene TRBJ2-3; D could derive from TRBD1 or TRBD2 (5 bases each). V was pared by 4 bases and J by 0 bases, with 12 bases between. CDR3 length: 15 residues. The V gene's germline CDR1 is SGHRS and CDR2 YFSETQ. CDR3 DNA: TGCGCCAGCAGCCTCTTTGGGGGAAGCACAGATACGCAGTATTTT. It specifies CASSLFGGSTDTQYF.

This clonotype came up many times. J is TRBJ1-6 and V is TRBV6-1, with no clear D. Germline V gene sequence: CDR1 MNHNS, CDR2 SASEGT. The length of the CDR3 is 17 residues. Trimming cost V 0 bases and J 0 bases, with 9 bases left between them. The CDR3, as DNA: TGTGCCAGCAGTGAAGCTGGATTTAGCTCCTATAATTCACCCCTCCACTTT. Protein product: CASSEAGFSSYNSPLHF.

This clonotype was seen at least ten times. The CDR3 loop reads CASSKDRVGGELFF. CDR3 sequence (DNA): TGTGCCAGCAGCAAGGACAGGGTGGGCGGGGAGCTGTTTTTT. The V gene is TRBV7-8, the J gene TRBJ2-2; 8 nucleotides line up with TRBD1. CDR3 length equals 14 residues. The J segment lost 7 bases and the V segment lost 5 bases, leaving 6 bases of the junction unmatched. Germline lookup yields CDR1 SGHVS and CDR2 FQNEAQ.